This T cell receptor (beta chain) came from a study of shared clonotypes between healthy human individuals. Study conclusions and caveats: It was observed that roughly 5% of naive CD4 clonotypes were shared across several donors.

Germline V gene data show CDR1 as SGHTA and CDR2 as FQGTGA. V lost 3 bases to trimming and J lost 5 bases, with 15 bases between them. The CDR3 has 15 amino acids. A note on this clone: Antigen specificity is unknown.

Profiled with immunoSEQ multiplex PCR; TCRdb holds only in-frame clones, not every one. The table shows 2 million to 2.5 million clones, with approximately 95% occurring only once. The material sequenced was naive CD4+ T cells from PBMCs. Subset meaning: CD45RA+ positively selected. V usage is TRBV7-3 and J usage is TRBJ2-3; D is possibly TRBD2 (5 bases). The sequence was obtained from a man aged 18-30 years in good health. Some clones in this sample may be carry-over from other donors' samples. The chain's CDR3 is CASSLGSPSGDTQYF. In DNA, the CDR3 is TGTGCCAGCAGCTTGGGGAGTCCCAGTGGAGATACGCAGTATTTT.